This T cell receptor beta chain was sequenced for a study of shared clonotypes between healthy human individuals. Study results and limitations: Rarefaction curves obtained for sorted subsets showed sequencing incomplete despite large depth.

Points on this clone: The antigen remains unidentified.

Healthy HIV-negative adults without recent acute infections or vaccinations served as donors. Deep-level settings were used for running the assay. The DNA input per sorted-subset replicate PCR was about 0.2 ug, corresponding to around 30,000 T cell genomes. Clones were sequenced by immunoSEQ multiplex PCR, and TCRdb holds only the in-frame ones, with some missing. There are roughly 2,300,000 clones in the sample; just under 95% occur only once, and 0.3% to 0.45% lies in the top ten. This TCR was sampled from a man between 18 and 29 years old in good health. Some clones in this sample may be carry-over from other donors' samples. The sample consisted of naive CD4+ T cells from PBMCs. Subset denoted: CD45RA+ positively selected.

DNA of the CDR3: TGTGCCAGCAGCTCAAAGACAGGGGGCGGAGAGACCCAGTACTTC. Translated, it gives CASSSKTGGGETQYF. The rearrangement joins TRBV7-3 to TRBJ2-5; TRBD1 aligns across 10 bases. J gave up 4 bases and V 4 bases, and 6 bases lay outside the gene matches. Germline V gene data show CDR1 as SGHTA and CDR2 as FQGTGA. The CDR3 sequence is 15 residues long.